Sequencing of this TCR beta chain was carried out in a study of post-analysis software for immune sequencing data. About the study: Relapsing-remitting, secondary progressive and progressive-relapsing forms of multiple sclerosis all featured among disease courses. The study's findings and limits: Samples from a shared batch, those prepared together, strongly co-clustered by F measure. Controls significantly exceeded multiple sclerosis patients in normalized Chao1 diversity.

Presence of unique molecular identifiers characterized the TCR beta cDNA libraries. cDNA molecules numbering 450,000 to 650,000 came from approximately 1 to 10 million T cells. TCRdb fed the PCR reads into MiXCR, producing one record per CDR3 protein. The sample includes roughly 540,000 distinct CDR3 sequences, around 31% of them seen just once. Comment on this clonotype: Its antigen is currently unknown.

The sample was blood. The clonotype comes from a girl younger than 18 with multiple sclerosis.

Here the CDR3 reads CASSPVLAGVSGELFF. CDR3 in DNA: TGTGCCAGCAGTCCCGTACTAGCGGGGGTTTCCGGGGAGCTGTTTTTT. The V gene is TRBV27, the J gene TRBJ2-2; 11 positions match TRBD2. The CDR3 consists of 16 residues. The J segment lost 6 bases and the V segment lost 5 bases, leaving 8 bases of the junction unmatched. Per the germline V gene, CDR1 is MNHEY and CDR2 is SMNVEV (reference sequence).